A selection of T cell receptor beta chains follows, all from one sample in a study of cytomegalovirus exposure and HLA in healthy donors. The assay was immunoSEQ multiplex PCR, and TCRdb's table has in-frame clones only and misses some. The sample carries 120,000 or so clones, nearly 80% recorded once. The sample consisted of PBMCs. These receptors originate from a woman in her 30s in good health and CMV-seronegative. Each CDR3 is given with its conserved first and last residue. D genes are given only for firm matches. Clone size is shown for a subset of rows, as once, few, many or a class of expanded clone.

v_gene	abundance	d_gene	j_gene	CDR3aa	CDR3nt
TRBV19	NA	TRBD1	TRBJ1-6	CASSPGTGDHNSPLHF	TGTGCCAGTAGCCCTGGGACAGGGGACCATAATTCACCCCTCCACTTT
TRBV9	NA	TRBD1	TRBJ1-2	CASSGQGAGYTF	TGTGCCAGCAGCGGACAGGGGGCGGGCTACACCTTC
TRBV7-8	few	NA	TRBJ2-5	CASSLGRQQETQYF	TGTGCCAGCAGCTTAGGGCGACAGCAAGAGACCCAGTACTTC
TRBV6-5	NA	TRBD1	TRBJ1-1	CASSHGQGKAFF	TGTGCCAGCAGCCACGGACAGGGGAAAGCTTTCTTT
TRBV6-6	NA	NA	TRBJ1-3	CASLGRGKVTGNTIYF	TGTGCCAGCTTGGGCAGGGGAAAGGTTACTGGAAACACCATATATTTT
TRBV11-1	NA	TRBD1	TRBJ2-2	CASSLGAGGSSGELFF	TGTGCCAGCAGCTTAGGGGCAGGGGGCAGCTCCGGGGAGCTGTTTTTT
TRBV7-2	NA	NA	TRBJ1-5	CASSSSINQPQHF	TGTGCCAGCAGCTCCTCTATTAATCAGCCCCAGCATTTT
TRBV5-6	once	NA	TRBJ2-7	CASSLTSLSYEQYF	TGTGCCAGCAGCTTGACTAGTTTGTCCTACGAGCAGTACTTC
TRBV4-2	once	NA	TRBJ2-5	CASSQAQDRKETQYF	TGTGCCAGCAGCCAAGCCCAGGACAGAAAAGAGACCCAGTACTTC
TRBV4-2	NA	TRBD1	TRBJ2-4	CASSQDGRTGGLRAKNIQYF	TGTGCCAGCAGCCAAGATGGCCGGACAGGGGGCTTGCGAGCCAAAAACATTCAGTACTTC
TRBV14	NA	TRBD2	TRBJ2-1	CASSQGSGGAYNEQFF	TGTGCCAGCAGCCAAGGAAGCGGGGGGGCCTACAATGAGCAGTTCTTC
TRBV30	NA	NA	TRBJ1-5	CAWSTVASNQPQHF	TGTGCCTGGAGTACGGTCGCTAGCAATCAGCCCCAGCATTTT
TRBV18	NA	NA	TRBJ2-7	CASSPVDRYEQYF	TGTGCCAGCTCACCAGTAGACAGGTACGAGCAGTACTTC
TRBV2	NA	TRBD1	TRBJ2-1	CASTALDADRGGDEQFF	TGTGCCAGCACCGCCTTGGATGCTGACAGGGGAGGCGATGAGCAGTTCTTC
TRBV6-5	NA	TRBD2	TRBJ2-1	CASRKGLAGGGEQFF	TGTGCCAGCAGAAAGGGACTAGCGGGGGGGGGTGAGCAGTTCTTC
TRBV4-3	NA	NA	TRBJ1-4	CASSQDRGELVSGNEKLFF	TGCGCCAGCAGCCAAGATCGGGGGGAATTAGTATCCGGTAATGAAAAACTGTTTTTT
TRBV5-4	NA	NA	TRBJ2-5	CASSLTYQETQYF	TGTGCCAGCAGCTTGACATACCAAGAGACCCAGTACTTC
TRBV5-4	NA	TRBD1	TRBJ1-1	CASTNDRGNTEAFF	TGTGCCAGCACCAATGACAGGGGTAACACTGAAGCTTTCTTT
TRBV7-9	NA	TRBD1	TRBJ1-1	CANIPTGMNTEAFF	TGTGCCAACATCCCGACAGGGATGAACACTGAAGCTTTCTTT
TRBV7-6	NA	TRBD2	TRBJ2-7	CASSLEAGDYEQYF	TGTGCCAGCAGCTTAGAGGCGGGGGACTACGAGCAGTACTTC
TRBV5-4	NA	NA	TRBJ2-5	CASTRDSLTAGTQYF	TGTGCTTCGACCCGGGACTCCCTAACGGCAGGGACCCAGTACTTC
TRBV6-1	NA	TRBD1	TRBJ2-2	CASNRQGAAGELFF	TGTGCCAGCAATAGACAGGGGGCGGCCGGGGAGCTGTTTTTT
TRBV30	NA	NA	TRBJ1-2	CARQSGAYGYTF	TGTGCCCGCCAATCCGGAGCCTATGGCTACACCTTC
TRBV29-1	few	NA	TRBJ1-2	CSVVARVDGYTF	TGCAGCGTTGTCGCCAGGGTTGATGGCTACACCTTC
TRBV6-5	once	TRBD1	TRBJ1-2	CASSYSLTGAYGYTF	TGTGCCAGCAGTTACTCGCTGACAGGGGCCTATGGCTACACCTTC
TRBV5-8	NA	NA	TRBJ1-6	CASSLGGNRNSPLHF	TGTGCCAGCAGCCTCGGGGGGAATCGGAATTCACCCCTCCACTTT
TRBV15	NA	NA	TRBJ2-2	CATRTGQNTGELFF	TGTGCCACCAGAACCGGACAGAACACCGGGGAGCTGTTTTTT
TRBV19	NA	NA	TRBJ1-5	CASSIQGSNQPQHF	TGTGCCAGTAGTATCCAGGGTAGCAATCAGCCCCAGCATTTT
TRBV4-3	NA	NA	TRBJ2-7	CASSQEAGTSYEQYF	TGCGCCAGCAGCCAGGAAGCGGGTACCTCCTACGAGCAGTACTTC
TRBV6-1	NA	TRBD1	TRBJ1-2	CASSPQGALGYTF	TGTGCCAGCAGCCCTCAGGGGGCGCTTGGCTACACCTTC
TRBV5-4	NA	NA	TRBJ2-7	CASSAGWVSYEQYF	TGTGCCAGCAGCGCCGGGTGGGTCTCCTACGAGCAGTACTTC
TRBV6-5	NA	NA	TRBJ2-6	CASSYGAGANVLTF	TGTGCCAGCAGTTATGGAGCTGGGGCCAACGTCCTGACTTTC
TRBV2	NA	NA	TRBJ2-7	CASSGQGGYEQYF	TGTGCCAGCAGTGGGCAGGGGGGATACGAGCAGTACTTC
TRBV5-1	NA	TRBD1	TRBJ1-2	CASSSNLGQGGGYTF	TGCGCCAGCAGCTCAAACCTAGGACAGGGCGGCGGCTACACCTTC
TRBV6-1	many	NA	TRBJ2-3	CASSGRATTDTQYF	TGTGCCAGCAGTGGCAGGGCCACCACAGATACGCAGTATTTT
TRBV4-3	few	TRBD2	TRBJ2-3	CASSPRTSGGSDTQYF	TGCGCCAGCAGCCCACGGACTAGCGGGGGCTCAGATACGCAGTATTTT
TRBV28	once	NA	TRBJ1-6	CASNFGPGENSPLHF	TGTGCCAGCAATTTTGGACCCGGGGAAAATTCACCCCTCCACTTT